These 26 T cell receptor beta chains were all obtained from the same sample, sequenced in a study of T cell responses to AZD1222 COVID-19 vaccine (dated by TCRdb to the early 2020s). The library was made by the immunoSEQ multiplex PCR assay. The source is immuneACCESS, and TCRdb retained only in-frame sequences with V and J called. Part of the clones is not carried over; for the studies checked, unresolved V genes explain less than half of this, and the remainder is unexplained. Here the sample has 130,000 to 150,000 clones; around 88% occur a single time. Over 12% of the sample is taken by the ten largest. The time point label on this specimen signifies: baseline before first vaccination. The sample in question was peripheral blood, obtained on day 0 of AZD1222 vaccination. These receptors were taken from an adult in good health.

The chain uses TRBV7-9 and TRBJ2-1, with 8 bases fitting TRBD2. The CDR3 sequence is 16 residues long. Per the germline V gene, CDR1 is SEHNR and CDR2 is FQNEAQ (reference sequence). Losses at the gene ends were 3 bases for V and 2 bases for J; bases not matched to a gene: 6. The CDR3, as DNA: TGTGCCAGCAGCTTCGTTACTAGCGGACCCTACAATGAGCAGTTCTTC. Translating it yields CASSFVTSGPYNEQFF.

The chain couples TRBV7-2 to TRBJ2-2, with D perhaps TRBD1 or TRBD2 (5 bases each). The CDR3 contains 13 residues. CDR1 SGHTA and CDR2 FQGNSA come from the germline V gene. The germline V and J ends were trimmed by 5 bases and 7 bases, with 11 bases remaining between them. In DNA, the CDR3 is TGTGCCAGCAGCGTACGGGACGGCGGGGAGCTGTTTTTT. Translating gives CASSVRDGGELFF.

This chain links TRBV27 with TRBJ2-7; unclear D gene. CDR1 and CDR2 from the germline V gene are MNHEY and SMNVEV (reference sequence). Trimming cost V 5 bases and J 2 bases, with 10 bases left between them. The length of the CDR3 is 13 residues. The CDR3 DNA reads as TGTGCCAGCAGTCCGCGTGGTACCTACGAGCAGTACTTC. Its protein is CASSPRGTYEQYF.

There are a few counts of this clone. The chain joins TRBV7-8 to TRBJ2-7; D ambiguous. CDR3 length equals 14 residues. Between the trimmed V and J ends, which lost 4 bases and 5 bases, there was a span of 15 bases. Germline V gene sequence: CDR1 SGHVS, CDR2 FQNEAQ. The CDR3 DNA reads TGTGCCAGCAGCTCCCGACGTCGTTGGCACGAGCAGTACTTC. Translation: CASSSRRRWHEQYF.

This clone was counted between two and nine times. This chain connects TRBV7-8 to TRBJ1-5, with TRBD1 identical over 11 bases. The germline CDR1 and CDR2 sequences are SGHVS and FQNEAQ. CDR3 size: 16 residues. The J segment lost 3 bases and the V segment lost 5 bases, leaving 6 bases of the junction unmatched. CDR3 sequence: CASSPGQGANNQPQHF. The CDR3 DNA reads TGTGCCAGCAGCCCAGGACAGGGGGCAAACAATCAGCCCCAGCATTTT.

V usage is TRBV19 and J usage is TRBJ1-5; D perhaps matches TRBD1 (5 bases). CDR1 and CDR2 from the germline V gene are LNHDA and SQIVND (reference sequence). Trimming took off 3 bases at V and 5 bases at J, with 20 bases between the two ends. The CDR3 has 17 residues. The CDR3 here is CASSMSTGGPSHQPQHF. The CDR3 nucleotides are TGTGCCAGTAGTATGAGTACCGGGGGTCCATCCCATCAGCCCCAGCATTTT. Filled out from reference TRBV19 and TRBJ1-5, the complete variable domain reads DGGITQSPKYLFRKEGQNVTLSCEQNLNHDAMYWYRQDPGQGLRLIYYSQIVNDFQKGDIAEGYSVSREKKESFPLTVTSAQKNPTAFYLCASSMSTGGPSHQPQHFGDGTRLSIL.

V gene TRBV7-9 combines with J gene TRBJ1-1; D is undetermined. CDR3 length: 15 amino acids. V was cut by 3 bases and J by 5 bases, with 16 bases left in between. Germline V CDR1 and CDR2: SEHNR, FQNEAQ (reference sequence). CDR3 sequence: CASSLSSGLRTEAFF. The CDR3 region has the DNA TGTGCCAGCAGCTTGAGTTCTGGATTGAGGACTGAAGCTTTCTTT.

This chain connects TRBV7-2 to TRBJ2-5; D uncertain. There are 13 residues in the CDR3. Germline V CDR1 and CDR2: SGHTA, FQGNSA. Between the trimmed V and J ends, which lost 3 bases and 5 bases, there was a span of 10 bases. Written as DNA, the CDR3 is TGTGCCAGCAGCTTCGCCCCCAGGGAGACCCAGTACTTC. Its protein product is CASSFAPRETQYF.

This chain joins TRBV7-9 and TRBJ1-5, with a possible D match to TRBD1 (5 bases). From germline, CDR1 is SEHNR and CDR2 FQNEAQ (reference sequence). V was trimmed by 5 bases and J by 6 bases, leaving 11 bases between them. CDR3 size: 13 residues. CDR3 in amino acids: CASSPDSPQPQHF. As DNA, the CDR3 is TGTGCCAGCAGCCCCGACAGCCCTCAGCCCCAGCATTTT.

This chain joins TRBV3-1 (or the pseudogene TRBV3-2) and TRBJ2-2, with D perhaps matching TRBD1 (5 bases). The V end lost 2 bases, the J end lost 4 bases, and 11 bases lay between the germline ends. This CDR3 comprises 15 residues. Germline CDR1 LGHDT, CDR2 YNNKEL (reference sequence). CDR3 protein: CASSQRTMRTGELFF. CDR3 DNA: TGTGCCAGCAGCCAAAGGACAATGCGCACCGGGGAGCTGTTTTTT.

This rearrangement joins TRBV7-2 to TRBJ2-7; 10 bases line up with TRBD1. The CDR3 contains 14 residues. With V trimmed by 8 bases and J by 5 bases, 9 bases remained unmatched. CDR1 and CDR2 (germline): SGHTA, FQGNSA. Here the CDR3 DNA reads TGTGCCAGCTATAATGCCGGGACAGGGGACGAGCAGTACTTC. It is translated as CASYNAGTGDEQYF.

This clone was detected a few times. The chain links TRBV15 to TRBJ1-2; TRBD1 agrees at 7 bases. This CDR3 comprises 13 residues. The J segment lost 8 bases and the V segment lost 5 bases, leaving 8 bases of the junction unmatched. Germline lookup yields CDR1 LNHNV and CDR2 YYDKDF (reference sequence). CDR3 in amino acids: CATSDRRQGGYTF. In nucleotides, the CDR3 is TGTGCCACCAGCGACAGACGACAGGGAGGCTACACCTTC. Full variable domain (missing parts from reference TRBV15 and TRBJ1-2): DAMVIQNPRYQVTQFGKPVTLSCSQTLNHNVMYWYQQKSSQAPKLLFHYYDKDFNNEADTPDNFQSRRPNTSFCFLDIRSPGLGDTAMYLCATSDRRQGGYTFGSGTRLTVV.

The chain has TRBV5-4 and TRBJ1-6, with 8 bases fitting TRBD1. Germline loops: CDR1 SGHNT, CDR2 YYREEE (reference sequence). The length of the CDR3 is 14 residues. The junction had 6 bases not matched to a gene; V was cut back by 5 bases and J by 8 bases. CDR3 sequence reads: CASRGDRTDSPLHF. The CDR3 DNA sequence: TGTGCCAGCAGGGGGGACAGGACCGATTCACCCCTCCACTTT.

With respect to this clone: Different DNA sequences within this sample yield the same CDR3. The chain employs TRBV5-1 and TRBJ2-2, with D maybe TRBD1 (6 bases). Looked up from germline, CDR1 is SGHRS and CDR2 is YFSETQ. The V end was cut by 0 bases, the J end by 6 bases, with 9 bases between. This CDR3 is built from 14 residues. The DNA for the CDR3 is TGCGCCAGCAGCTTGGGGGACACAGCCGGGGAGCTGTTTTTT. Translation gives CASSLGDTAGELFF.

V is TRBV25-1 and J is TRBJ1-3; D ambiguous. The V end was cut by 8 bases, the J end by 8 bases, with 10 bases between. The CDR3 totals 11 residues. The germline gives CDR1 MGHDK, CDR2 SYGVNS. CDR3 amino acids: CASSLSDTIYF. The CDR3 region has the DNA TGTGCCAGCTCCCTCTCGGACACCATATATTTT.

The chain links TRBV29-1 to TRBJ1-1; 7 positions agree with TRBD1. With 2 bases clipped from V and 4 bases from J, the junction kept 7 bases outside the gene matches. The CDR3 has 14 residues. CDR1 SQVTM and CDR2 ANQGSEA come from the germline V gene. CDR3 loop: CSVETGVGGTEAFF. The CDR3 nucleotides are TGCAGCGTTGAAACAGGGGTGGGAGGCACTGAAGCTTTCTTT.

The rearrangement uses TRBV24-1 and TRBJ2-5; 9 nucleotides line up with TRBD1. The CDR3 runs to 15 residues. CDR1 is KGHDR and CDR2 is SFDVKD in the germline V gene. V lost 4 bases to trimming and J lost 5 bases; unmatched junction nucleotides: 7. The DNA for the CDR3 is TGTGCCACCAGTGACCCGACAGGGGGTGAGGAGACCCAGTACTTC. The encoded protein is CATSDPTGGEETQYF.

The chain couples TRBV5-1 to TRBJ1-1, with D tentatively TRBD1 (5 bases). In germline, CDR1 is SGHRS, CDR2 YFSETQ. The CDR3 is 12 residues long. V was trimmed by 10 bases and J by 7 bases, leaving 17 bases between them. In DNA form, the CDR3 reads TGCGCCTCCAAGGAGGGGCAGGGTGAAGCTTTCTTT. As protein: CASKEGQGEAFF.

The gene calls are TRBV21-1 and TRBJ2-3; the table's D call, TRBD1, was not checked against the DNA. TRBV21-1 is a documented pseudogene. The CDR3 totals 13 residues. CDR3 protein: CARVKGLPDTQYF. The CDR3 region has the DNA TGTGCCAGGGTGAAGGGGCTCCCAGATACGCAGTATTTT.

The rearrangement links TRBV9 to TRBJ1-2, with TRBD1 matching 7 bases. V lost 7 bases to trimming and J lost 0 bases; unmatched junction nucleotides: 12. This CDR3 has 16 residues. Germline CDR1 reads SGDLS; CDR2 reads YYNGEE. Here the CDR3 DNA reads TGTGCCAGCGCCCGACAGGGCCTAGCAGCTAACTATGGCTACACCTTC. Amino acid sequence: CASARQGLAANYGYTF.

This sequence joins TRBV13 and TRBJ2-7; the D gene is possibly TRBD1 (6 bases). The CDR3 is 14 amino acids. V was shortened by 5 bases and J by 4 bases, with 15 bases between the two germline ends. Germline V gene data show CDR1 as PRHDT and CDR2 as FYEKMQ (reference sequence). CDR3 nucleotide sequence: TGTGCCAGCAGCGGTGACAGGACCTCATACGAGCAGTACTTC. The encoded protein is CASSGDRTSYEQYF.

This rearrangement joins TRBV9 to TRBJ2-1; tentatively, D is TRBD2 (6 bases). V was shortened by 6 bases and J by 2 bases, with 15 bases between the two germline ends. Germline V gene data show CDR1 as SGDLS and CDR2 as YYNGEE. CDR3 size: 15 residues. The CDR3: CASTPGTGTYNEQFF. Written as DNA, the CDR3 is TGTGCCAGCACCCCGGGGACTGGGACCTACAATGAGCAGTTCTTC.

The rearrangement uses TRBV7-2 and TRBJ1-1; 8 nucleotides agree with TRBD1. Unmatched junction bases numbered 17, after V lost 7 bases and J lost 4 bases. Germline assignment: CDR1 SGHTA and CDR2 FQGNSA. This CDR3 region has 17 residues. Here the CDR3 reads CASIPPRPGGFGTEAFF. The CDR3 nucleotides are TGTGCCAGCATCCCCCCGAGGCCAGGGGGCTTTGGCACTGAAGCTTTCTTT.

J is TRBJ2-1 and V is TRBV7-2; the D gene is possibly TRBD1 (5 bases). Trimming cost V 2 bases and J 2 bases, with 7 bases left between them. Germline CDR1 SGHTA, CDR2 FQGNSA. The CDR3 is 14 residues long. The CDR3 region has the DNA TGTGCCAGCAGCTTAACCAGGGCCTACAATGAGCAGTTCTTC. It yields the protein CASSLTRAYNEQFF.

The genes are TRBV18 and TRBJ1-5; D uncertain. The CDR3 covers 15 residues. V lost 3 bases and J lost 0, with 9 bases in between. In germline, CDR1 is KGHSH, CDR2 LQKENI. Written as DNA, the CDR3 is TGTGCCAGCTCACCTAGGGCGGATAGCAATCAGCCCCAGCATTTT. It yields the protein CASSPRADSNQPQHF.

The chain links TRBV5-1 to TRBJ2-7; TRBD1 matches at 7 bases. CDR3 length: 15 amino acids. From germline, CDR1 is SGHRS and CDR2 YFSETQ. The trim removed 0 bases at V and 0 bases at J, leaving 3 bases unmatched. The CDR3 is CASSLGRGTSYEQYF. CDR3 in DNA: TGCGCCAGCAGCTTGGGCAGGGGGACCTCCTACGAGCAGTACTTC.